A single sample is the source of the 9 T cell receptor beta chains below, sequenced in a study of cytomegalovirus exposure and HLA in healthy donors. Clones were read by immunoSEQ multiplex PCR, and TCRdb kept only the in-frame ones, dropping some. Here the sample spans about 130,000 clones, roughly nine tenths being singletons. The sample consisted of PBMCs. The receptors come from a young woman in good health and CMV-seronegative.

This clone was counted a few times. V is TRBV12-2 and J is TRBJ2-7; no DNA check was done on the table's D call, TRBD2. TRBV12-2 counts as a pseudogene. The CDR3 has 16 amino acids. Here the CDR3 reads CASRSRTSGVSYEQYV. CDR3 nucleotide sequence: TGTGCAAGTCGCTCGCGGACTAGCGGGGTGAGCTACGAGCAGTACGTC.

The chain employs TRBV6-5 and TRBJ1-2, with D possibly being TRBD1 (5 bases). The CDR3 sequence is 15 residues long. CDR1 and CDR2 (germline): MNHEY, SVGAGI. V dropped 0 bases and J dropped 8 bases, with 16 bases sitting between them. CDR3 loop: CASSYSKGKGGGYTF. In DNA form, the CDR3 reads TGTGCCAGCAGTTACTCGAAGGGGAAGGGAGGCGGCTACACCTTC.

The count of this clone is one. The chain couples TRBV25-1 to TRBJ2-7, with 12 bases that match TRBD1. The CDR3 consists of 14 residues. J gave up 4 bases and V 6 bases, and 4 bases lay outside the gene matches. The V gene's germline CDR1 is MGHDK and CDR2 SYGVNS. CDR3 residues: CASSGGQGAYEQYF. The CDR3 coding sequence is TGTGCCAGCAGCGGGGGACAGGGGGCTTACGAGCAGTACTTC.

The V and J genes are TRBV5-4 and TRBJ2-2; 11 bases agree with TRBD2. Germline values: CDR1 SGHNT, CDR2 YYREEE (reference sequence). Germline trimming cut 5 bases from V and 3 bases from J; bases unmatched to any gene: 6. The CDR3 length is 16 residues. CDR3 coding DNA: TGTGCCAGCAGTCATAGCGGGAGGGCCGACACCGGGGAGCTGTTTTTT. This translates into CASSHSGRADTGELFF.

The sample holds one count of this clone. V is TRBV7-7 and J is TRBJ2-5; D is uncertain. Germline CDR1 SSHAT, CDR2 FNYEAQ (reference sequence). V lost 1 base to trimming and J lost 1 base, with 10 bases between them. The CDR3 length is 15 residues. CDR3 in DNA: TGTGCCAGCAGCTTAGTCGGTGGTGCCCAAGAGACCCAGTACTTC. Translated: CASSLVGGAQETQYF.

CDR3 sequence: CASRPSGGAETQYF. As DNA, the CDR3 is TGTGCCAGCAGACCTAGCGGGGGGGCAGAGACCCAGTACTTC. V usage is TRBV27 and J usage is TRBJ2-5; 12 bases align to TRBD2. Germline V gives CDR1 MNHEY, CDR2 SMNVEV (reference sequence). J gave up 4 bases and V 6 bases, and 3 bases lay outside the gene matches. CDR3 length: 14 amino acids.

The V and J genes are TRBV30 and TRBJ2-7, with D possibly TRBD1 on 5 matching bases. The ends were cut back, 0 bases at V and 6 bases at J, with 9 bases in the middle. The CDR3 is made up of 12 amino acids. Germline values: CDR1 GTSNPN, CDR2 SVGIG (reference sequence). In DNA form, the CDR3 reads TGTGCCTGGAGTGTTGGGGCAGGCGAGCAGTACTTC. Translated: CAWSVGAGEQYF.

CDR3 amino acids: CASSWTGPNTEAFF. The CDR3 DNA reads as TGTGCCAGCAGTTGGACAGGGCCGAACACTGAAGCTTTCTTT. This rearrangement joins TRBV6-5 to TRBJ1-1; TRBD1 matches at 8 bases. Germline CDR1 and CDR2: MNHEY and SVGAGI. Germline trimming cut 4 bases from V and 1 base from J; bases unmatched to any gene: 2. The CDR3 has 14 residues.

This chain joins TRBV28 and TRBJ1-1; TRBD1 agrees at 7 bases. The CDR3 length is 16 residues. V lost 3 bases and J lost 2; bases outside the gene matches: 9. CDR1 and CDR2 from the germline V gene are MDHEN and SYDVKM. In nucleotides, the CDR3 is TGTGCCAGCAGTTTGCCAAGGGACAGAAAAAACACTGAAGCTTTCTTT. Translating gives CASSLPRDRKNTEAFF.